Listed below are T cell receptor beta chains from one sample, sequenced in a study of human T cells and chemical hapten exposure. TCRdb re-derived calls from the RACE reads in MiXCR, one entry per CDR3 protein. The sample carries tens of thousands of distinct CDR3 sequences, about 10% recorded once. The sequenced sample was whole blood, obtained in connection with sensitization to the hapten diphenylcyclopropenone (DPC). These receptors originate from a woman aged 25 to 39 with alopecia areata. Some clones in this sample may be carry-over from other donors' samples. Each CDR3 is given without its conserved first and last residue.

TRBV3-1 ASSQSDRVGAF
TRBV4-2 ASSQEENQPQH
TRBV9 ASSPGASGIQETQY
TRBV13 ASSFRMTSGSNIQY
TRBV7-3 ASSPVGGQTEAF
TRBV28 ASSPGNPKPQH
TRBV29-1 SVEDRRNTEAF
TRBV10-3 AISAGSPTDTQY
TRBV4-2 ASSQVRQGGQLGEQY
TRBV29-1 SVELQGHGYEQY
TRBV24-1 ATRTGGPNTEAF
TRBV6-6 ASSYVTGGNNQPQH
TRBV6-2/TRBV6-3 ASRKTGNNQPQH
TRBV19 ASSIGPSGNEQF
TRBV7-8 VSSAQTGLGYEQY
TRBV5-1 ATNPTGIGEQY
TRBV9 ASSRYRGVGEKLF
TRBV9 ASSVVPTVNTEAF
TRBV20-1 SARVASGGTDTQY
TRBV29-1 SVEGPGGESEAF
TRBV7-8 ASSLFRETQY
TRBV2 ASNPGWDSGNTIY
TRBV5-1 ASSFQRGDNYGYT
TRBV28 ASRVPGGSSEAF
TRBV10-3 AISESGGEDTQY
TRBV30 AWSQWSSGGRRY
TRBV10-3 AISESNLYGYT
TRBV6-5 ASSYSSLAGDTQY
TRBV20-1 SALRTGANNSPLH
TRBV29-1 SVVLGAHQETQY
TRBV29-1 SVRGGLNLF
TRBV10-3 AISSQTTSGSYNEQF
TRBV28 ASGGLNTEAF
TRBV28 ASSLSSPLSYGYT
TRBV7-2 ASSLGLAPKRETQY
TRBV14 ASSQEETQY
TRBV6-1 ASGVNQPQH
TRBV15 ATSRDLGLNTDTQY
TRBV10-3 AIRPGTDNNEQF
TRBV29-1 SVGRPERSVNTEAF
TRBV20-1 SARGDSRSSYEQY
TRBV27 ASSLTGGFYGYT
TRBV13 ASSLPTRNTEAF
TRBV18 ASSPQRDVQETQY
TRBV7-9 ASSRRLAGGPNNEQF
TRBV28 ASSSRGLSRGETQY
TRBV29-1 SVPLSRAGANVLT
TRBV19 ASSMSGTGEQY
TRBV7-6 ASSLASTGFEQF
TRBV12-3/TRBV12-4 ASRGTWGDTIY
TRBV29-1 SVLTSGRYEQY
TRBV6-2/TRBV6-3 ASRHGGTSGYEQY
TRBV11-2 ASSPPFGNEQF